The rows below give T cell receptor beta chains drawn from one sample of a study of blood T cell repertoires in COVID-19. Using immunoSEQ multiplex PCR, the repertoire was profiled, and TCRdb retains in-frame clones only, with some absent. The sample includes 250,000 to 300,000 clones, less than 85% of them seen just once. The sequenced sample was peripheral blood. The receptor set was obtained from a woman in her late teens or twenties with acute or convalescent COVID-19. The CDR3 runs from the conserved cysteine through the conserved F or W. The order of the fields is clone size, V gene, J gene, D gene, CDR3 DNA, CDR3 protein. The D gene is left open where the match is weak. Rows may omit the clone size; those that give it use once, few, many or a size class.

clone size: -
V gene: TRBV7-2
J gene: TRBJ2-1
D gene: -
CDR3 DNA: TGTGCCAGCAGCTTAGAACTTGCGGTCCGGTCGGTTGAGCAGTTCTTC
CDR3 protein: CASSLELAVRSVEQFF

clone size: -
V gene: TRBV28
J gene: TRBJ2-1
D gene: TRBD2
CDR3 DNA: TGTGCCAGCAGTCAGACTAGCGGGAGCGGGTTCTTC
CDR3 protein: CASSQTSGSGFF

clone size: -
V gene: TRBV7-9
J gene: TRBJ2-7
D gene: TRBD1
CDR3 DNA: TGTGCCAGCAGCCCCGGACAGGGATTAAGGTACGAGCAGTACTTC
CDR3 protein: CASSPGQGLRYEQYF

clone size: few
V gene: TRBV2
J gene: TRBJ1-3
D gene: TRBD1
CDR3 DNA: TGTGCCAGCAGTGAAGCCTTGCACAGGGGTGAGGGAAACACCATATATTTT
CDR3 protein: CASSEALHRGEGNTIYF

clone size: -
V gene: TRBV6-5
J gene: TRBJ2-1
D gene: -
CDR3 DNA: TGTGCCAGCAGTACCTCGGGAAGCTACAATGAGCAGTTCTTC
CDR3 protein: CASSTSGSYNEQFF

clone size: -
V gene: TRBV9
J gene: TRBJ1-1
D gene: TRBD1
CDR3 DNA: TGTGCCAGCAGCGTAGATTACAGGGGGAAAACTGAAGCTTTCTTT
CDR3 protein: CASSVDYRGKTEAFF

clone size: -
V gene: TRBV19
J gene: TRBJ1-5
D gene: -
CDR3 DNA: TGTGCCAGTAGTCCGGGGGGGAGTCAGCCCCAGCATTTT
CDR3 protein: CASSPGGSQPQHF

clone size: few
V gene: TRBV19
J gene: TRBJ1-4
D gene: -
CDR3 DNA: TGTGCCAGTAGTTCCATGGCGGTAAGGGGAGAAAAACTGTTTTTT
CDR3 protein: CASSSMAVRGEKLFF

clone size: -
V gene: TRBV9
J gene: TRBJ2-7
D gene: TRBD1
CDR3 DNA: TGTGCCAGCAGCGGAGGACAGGGTCGAATGTACGAGCAGTACTTC
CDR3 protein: CASSGGQGRMYEQYF

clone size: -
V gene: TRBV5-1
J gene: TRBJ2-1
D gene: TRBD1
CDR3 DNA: TGCGCCAGCAGCTTTACAGGGGATGAGCAGTTCTTC
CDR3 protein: CASSFTGDEQFF

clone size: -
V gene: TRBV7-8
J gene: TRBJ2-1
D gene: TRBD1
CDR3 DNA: TGTGCCAGCAGCTTAGCCCGCGACAGGGTGATCAATGAGCAGTTCTTC
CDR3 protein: CASSLARDRVINEQFF

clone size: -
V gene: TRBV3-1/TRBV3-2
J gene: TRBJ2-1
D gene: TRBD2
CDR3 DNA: TGTGCCAGCAGCCAAGGCGGGGGGGTCTACAATGAGCAGTTCTTC
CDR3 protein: CASSQGGGVYNEQFF

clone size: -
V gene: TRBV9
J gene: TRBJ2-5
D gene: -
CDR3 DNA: TGTGCCAGCAGCGTAGCGTCAGGGGCGGACCCCGGAGGAGAGACCCAGTACTTC
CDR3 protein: CASSVASGADPGGETQYF

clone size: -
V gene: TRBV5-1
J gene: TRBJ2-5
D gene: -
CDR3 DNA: TGCGCCAGCAGAGCCCAGGGGCGAGAGACCCAGTACTTC
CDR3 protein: CASRAQGRETQYF

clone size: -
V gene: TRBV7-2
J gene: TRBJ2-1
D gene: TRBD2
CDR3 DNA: TGTGCCAGCAGCCGGGGACTAGTAAGGTCCTACAATGAGCAGTTCTTC
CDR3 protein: CASSRGLVRSYNEQFF

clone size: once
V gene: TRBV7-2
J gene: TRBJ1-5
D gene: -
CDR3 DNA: TGTGCCAGCAGCAAAGACAGCGACAATCAGCCCCAGCATTTT
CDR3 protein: CASSKDSDNQPQHF

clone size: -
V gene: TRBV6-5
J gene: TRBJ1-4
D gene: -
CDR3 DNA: TGTGCCAGCAGTTACTCGAAGTGGCTTAACAGTCAACTGTTTTTT
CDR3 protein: CASSYSKWLNSQLFF

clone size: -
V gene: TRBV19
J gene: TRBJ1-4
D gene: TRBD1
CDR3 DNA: TGTGCCAGTAGTCTAACAGGGGTTGAAAAACTGTTTTTT
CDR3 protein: CASSLTGVEKLFF

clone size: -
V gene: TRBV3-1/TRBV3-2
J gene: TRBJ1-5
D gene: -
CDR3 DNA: TGTGCCAGCAGCCAAGAATTCCCTCCGACTAATCAGCCCCAGCATTTT
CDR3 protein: CASSQEFPPTNQPQHF

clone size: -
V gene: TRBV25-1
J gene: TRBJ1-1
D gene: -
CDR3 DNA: TGTGCCAGCAACCACCAGGGGAACACTGAAGCTTTCTTT
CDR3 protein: CASNHQGNTEAFF

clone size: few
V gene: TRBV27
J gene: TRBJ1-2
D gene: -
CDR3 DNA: TGTGCCAGCAGCCCAACCGCGTCCACCGACAGCTTTAACTATGGCTACACCTTC
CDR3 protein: CASSPTASTDSFNYGYTF

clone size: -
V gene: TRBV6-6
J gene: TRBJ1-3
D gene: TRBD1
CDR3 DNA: TGTGCCAGCAGTCTTAGTGGGACAGTACGGTCAACTGGAAACACCATATATTTT
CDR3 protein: CASSLSGTVRSTGNTIYF

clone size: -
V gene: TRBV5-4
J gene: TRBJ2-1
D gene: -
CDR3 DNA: TGTGCCAGCAGCTTGGGTTCCCTCTACAATGAGCAGTTCTTC
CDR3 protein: CASSLGSLYNEQFF

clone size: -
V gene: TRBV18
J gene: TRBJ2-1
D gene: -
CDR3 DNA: TGTGCCAGCTCACCCTCGACAGGCTATCCCGGGGGGGAGCAGTTCTTC
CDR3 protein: CASSPSTGYPGGEQFF

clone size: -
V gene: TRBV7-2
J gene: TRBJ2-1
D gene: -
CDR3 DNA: TGTGCCAGCAGCTTAGCGATAGACAATGAGCAGTTCTTC
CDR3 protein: CASSLAIDNEQFF

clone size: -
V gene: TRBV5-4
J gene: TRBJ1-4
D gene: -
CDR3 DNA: TGTGCCAGCAGCCTAAGGACAGCGGTTAATGAAAAACTGTTTTTT
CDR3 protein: CASSLRTAVNEKLFF

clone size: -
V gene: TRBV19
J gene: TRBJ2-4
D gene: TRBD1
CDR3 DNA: TGTGCCAGCCAGCTGACAGGGGGTAGGAACATTCAGTACTTC
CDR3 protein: CASQLTGGRNIQYF

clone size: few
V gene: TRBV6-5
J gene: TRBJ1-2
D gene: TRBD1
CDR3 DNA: TGTGCCAGCAGAAAACGGACAGGGGGCTATGGCTACACCTTC
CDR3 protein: CASRKRTGGYGYTF

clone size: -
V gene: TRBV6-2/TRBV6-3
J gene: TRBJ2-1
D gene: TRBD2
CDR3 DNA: TGTGCCAGCAGCTCCCTAGCGGGAAGTTACAATGAGCAGTTCTTC
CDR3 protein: CASSSLAGSYNEQFF

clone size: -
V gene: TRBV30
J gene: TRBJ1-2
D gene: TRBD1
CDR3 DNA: TGTGCCTGGACAGGGGGCTTCTATGGCTACACCTTC
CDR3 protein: CAWTGGFYGYTF

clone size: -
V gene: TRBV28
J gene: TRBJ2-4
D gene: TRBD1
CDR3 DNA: TGTGCCAGCAAAGACAGGGGGAAAAACATTCAGTACTTC
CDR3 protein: CASKDRGKNIQYF

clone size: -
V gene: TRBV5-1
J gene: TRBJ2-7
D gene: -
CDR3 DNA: TGCGCCAGCAGCTTGGCCGCCGTGGGGACAACCTACGAGCAGTACTTC
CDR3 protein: CASSLAAVGTTYEQYF

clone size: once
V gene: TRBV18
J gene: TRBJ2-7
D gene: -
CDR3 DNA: TGTGCCAGCTCACCTCAGGGGAGCGTTCGACCCTACGAGCAGTACTTC
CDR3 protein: CASSPQGSVRPYEQYF

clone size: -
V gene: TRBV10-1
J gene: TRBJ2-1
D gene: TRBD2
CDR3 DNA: TGCGCCAGCAGTGACCCGACTAGCGGGAGGGCTGAGCAGTTCTTC
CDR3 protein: CASSDPTSGRAEQFF

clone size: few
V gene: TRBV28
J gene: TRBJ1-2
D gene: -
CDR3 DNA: TGTGCCAGCAGTTCAAGCCATTATGGCTACACCTTC
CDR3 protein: CASSSSHYGYTF

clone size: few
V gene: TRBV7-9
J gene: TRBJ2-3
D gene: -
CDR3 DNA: TGTGCCAGCAGCTTAGATTCGGGGGAGGCAACGCAGTATTTT
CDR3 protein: CASSLDSGEATQYF

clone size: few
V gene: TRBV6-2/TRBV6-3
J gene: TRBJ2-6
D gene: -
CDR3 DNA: TGTGCCAGCAGTTTCGGGGCTGGGGCCAACGTCCTGACTTTC
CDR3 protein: CASSFGAGANVLTF

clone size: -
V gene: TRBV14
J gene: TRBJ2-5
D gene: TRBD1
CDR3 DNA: TGTGCCAGCAGCCCCGGGACAGGGAATACCCAGTACTTC
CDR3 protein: CASSPGTGNTQYF

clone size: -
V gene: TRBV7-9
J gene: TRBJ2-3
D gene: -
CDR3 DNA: TGTGCCAGCAGCTTAGTTCTGGCTAGCGCGGTCGATACGCAGTATTTT
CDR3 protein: CASSLVLASAVDTQYF

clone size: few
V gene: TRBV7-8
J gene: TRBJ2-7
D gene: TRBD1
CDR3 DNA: TGTGCCAGCAGCACACGGACAGGTGGTGGAGACGAGCAGTACTTC
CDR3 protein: CASSTRTGGGDEQYF

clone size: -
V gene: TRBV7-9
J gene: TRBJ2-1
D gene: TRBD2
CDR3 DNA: TGTGCCAGCAGCTTAGGGTCGAGCGGGAGGGCCCAGTTCTTC
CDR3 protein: CASSLGSSGRAQFF

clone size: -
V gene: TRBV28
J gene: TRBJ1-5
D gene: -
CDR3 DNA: TGTGCCAGCCAGGCCCCTTGGGGCAATCAGCCCCAGCATTTT
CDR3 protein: CASQAPWGNQPQHF

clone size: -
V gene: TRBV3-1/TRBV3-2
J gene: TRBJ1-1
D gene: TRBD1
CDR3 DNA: TGTGCCAGCAGCCTAATCTGGACAGGGGGGAACACTGAAGCTTTCTTT
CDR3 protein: CASSLIWTGGNTEAFF

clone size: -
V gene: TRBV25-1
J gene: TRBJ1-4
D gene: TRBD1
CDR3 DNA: TGTGCCAGCAGTTCAGGGGGGTTGGGGGAAAAACTGTTTTTT
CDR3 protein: CASSSGGLGEKLFF

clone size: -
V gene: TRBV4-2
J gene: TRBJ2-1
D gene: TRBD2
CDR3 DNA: TGTGCCAGCAGCCCCGGGACTAGCGGGTCCCAAAGGGATGAGCAGTTCTTC
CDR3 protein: CASSPGTSGSQRDEQFF

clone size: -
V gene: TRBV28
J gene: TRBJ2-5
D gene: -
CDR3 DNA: TGTGCCAGCAGTTTATACTTAGAGGAGACCCAGTACTTC
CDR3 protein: CASSLYLEETQYF

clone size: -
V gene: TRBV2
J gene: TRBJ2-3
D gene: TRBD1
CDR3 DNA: TGTGCCAGCAACGGACAGGGCCGGGATACGCAGTATTTT
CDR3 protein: CASNGQGRDTQYF

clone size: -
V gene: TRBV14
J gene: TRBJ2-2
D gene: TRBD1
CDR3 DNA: TGTGCCAGCAGCCAACCCGGGACAGAATACACCGGGGAGCTGTTTTTT
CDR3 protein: CASSQPGTEYTGELFF

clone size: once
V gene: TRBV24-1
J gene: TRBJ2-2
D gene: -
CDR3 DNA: TGTGCCACCAGTGATGTTACAGGGTCCGGGGAGCTGTTTTTT
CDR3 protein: CATSDVTGSGELFF

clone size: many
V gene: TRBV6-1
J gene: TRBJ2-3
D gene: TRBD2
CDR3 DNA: TGTGCCAGCAGTGACCTCCTAGCGGGAGGTACGCAGTATTTT
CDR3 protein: CASSDLLAGGTQYF

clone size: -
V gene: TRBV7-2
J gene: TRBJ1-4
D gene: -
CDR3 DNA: TGTGCCAGCAGCTTATTGGATCGGGGAAAACTGTTTTTT
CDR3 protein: CASSLLDRGKLFF

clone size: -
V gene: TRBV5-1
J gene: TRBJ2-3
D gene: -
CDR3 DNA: TGCGCCAGCAGCTATCGGACTACCCCGAGCACAGATACGCAGTATTTT
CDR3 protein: CASSYRTTPSTDTQYF

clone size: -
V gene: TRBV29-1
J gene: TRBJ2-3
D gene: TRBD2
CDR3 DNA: TGCAGCGTTGCGGTTGCTGACGGGAGGCTAGCGGGAGAAGATACGCAGTATTTT
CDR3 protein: CSVAVADGRLAGEDTQYF

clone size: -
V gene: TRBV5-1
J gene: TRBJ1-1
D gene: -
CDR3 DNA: TGCGCCAGCAGCTTGACCGGGTCCGGGAACACTGAAGCTTTCTTT
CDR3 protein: CASSLTGSGNTEAFF

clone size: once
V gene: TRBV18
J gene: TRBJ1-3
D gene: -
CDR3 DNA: TGTGCCAGCTCACCTGGACAAGGCTCTGGAAACACCATATATTTT
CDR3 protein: CASSPGQGSGNTIYF